What follows are 19 T cell receptor beta chains derived from one specimen sequenced in a study of T cells after posttransplantation cyclophosphamide. Profiled with immunoSEQ multiplex PCR; TCRdb holds only in-frame clones, not every one. The sample has about 43,000 clones, 80% to 95% seen once; the top ten hold 2% to 3%. Cyclophosphamide on days +3 and +4 followed busulfan-fludarabine conditioning and a marrow graft. Sequencing was performed on PBMCs, taken roughly 59 days after allogeneic stem cell transplant with posttransplant cyclophosphamide. These receptors were taken from a male patient between 55 and 70 years old who received an allogeneic stem cell transplant from a related donor and was CMV-positive. Some T cells may trace back to the graft donor.

The chain is built from TRBV6-5 and TRBJ2-7; D not resolved. V was pared by 2 bases and J by 2 bases, with 13 bases between. This CDR3 region has 15 residues. Germline V gives CDR1 MNHEY, CDR2 SVGAGI. The CDR3 sequence: CASSYDPAAAYEQYF. In DNA, the CDR3 is TGTGCCAGCAGTTACGACCCGGCGGCAGCCTACGAGCAGTACTTC.

This clone occurred a few times. The rearrangement links TRBV2 to TRBJ2-7; perhaps TRBD1 as D (6 bases). Germline V lookup: CDR1 SNHLY, CDR2 FYNNEI. V lost 7 bases and J 3 bases, leaving 13 bases between the germline ends. The CDR3 spans 13 residues. DNA of the CDR3: TGTGCCAGCACTGCACAGGGAGTCTACGAGCAGTACTTC. As protein: CASTAQGVYEQYF.

This chain connects TRBV13 to TRBJ2-7, with TRBD2 as a possible D gene (5 bases). The V gene lost 4 bases and the J gene lost 5 bases, with 15 bases spanning the gap. Germline V CDR1 and CDR2: PRHDT, FYEKMQ (reference sequence). The CDR3 runs to 14 residues. CDR3 protein: CASSSAGRYNEQYF. In nucleotides, the CDR3 is TGTGCCAGCAGCTCTGCGGGCCGCTATAACGAGCAGTACTTC.

The rearrangement links TRBV30 to TRBJ1-5; D is unclear. CDR1 is GTSNPN, CDR2 SVGIG, per germline (reference sequence). V was pared by 3 bases and J by 6 bases, with 9 bases between. The CDR3 totals 12 residues. In nucleotides, the CDR3 is TGTGCCTGGAGAATGGAGGGTCAGCCCCAGCATTTT. This translates into CAWRMEGQPQHF.

V gene TRBV6-1 combines with J gene TRBJ1-6, with D possibly TRBD1 on 6 matching bases. Per the germline V gene, CDR1 is MNHNS and CDR2 is SASEGT. The ends were cut back, 3 bases at V and 6 bases at J, with 18 bases in the middle. This CDR3 spans 17 amino acids. CDR3 bases: TGTGCCAGCAGTGACCTCGGGGGGGCCCCGGTTAATTCACCCCTCCACTTT. Its translation is CASSDLGGAPVNSPLHF.

V and J are TRBV6-5 and TRBJ2-7, with 7 bases identical to TRBD1. The ends lost 6 bases at V and 3 bases at J; junction bases unmatched: 8. The CDR3 covers 14 residues. Germline V gives CDR1 MNHEY, CDR2 SVGAGI. CDR3 in amino acids: CASSRDSESYEQYF. CDR3 sequence (DNA): TGTGCCAGCAGCCGGGACAGTGAAAGCTACGAGCAGTACTTC.

This chain uses TRBV25-1 with TRBJ1-1; D perhaps matches TRBD1 (6 bases). V lost 5 bases, J lost 5 bases, and 15 bases lay in between. CDR1 MGHDK and CDR2 SYGVNS come from the germline V gene. This CDR3 region has 14 residues. The CDR3 DNA is TGTGCCAGCAGTATGCCAGGGGTAAGGACTGAAGCTTTCTTT. It encodes CASSMPGVRTEAFF. Drawing the rest from reference TRBV25-1 and TRBJ1-1, the complete variable domain is EADIYQTPRYLVIGTGKKITLECSQTMGHDKMYWYQQDPGMELHLIHYSYGVNSTEKGDLSSESTVSRIRTEHFPLTLESARPSHTSQYLCASSMPGVRTEAFFGQGTRLTVV.

The CDR3 nucleotides read TGCAGCGGTTTTAATGCGCAGGGGTCGGCATACGAGCAGTACTTC. Encoded protein: CSGFNAQGSAYEQYF. V usage is TRBV29-1 and J usage is TRBJ2-7, with a possible D match to TRBD1 (6 bases). The CDR3 spans 15 residues. The V and J ends lost 7 bases and 4 bases respectively, with 23 bases between them. Germline CDR1 reads SQVTM; CDR2 reads ANQGSEA.

J is TRBJ2-5 and V is TRBV6-1; 11 positions agree with TRBD2. CDR3 length: 15 amino acids. V shed 2 bases and J 5 bases; nucleotides not matched to a gene: 4. The germline gives CDR1 MNHNS, CDR2 SASEGT. In DNA, the CDR3 is TGTGCCAGCAGTGAATTAGCGGGGGGGGAGGAGACCCAGTACTTC. Amino acid sequence: CASSELAGGEETQYF.

The chain's CDR3 is CASSSKASVNEQFF. The CDR3 coding sequence is TGTGCCAGCAGCTCCAAAGCTAGCGTCAATGAGCAGTTCTTC. This rearrangement joins TRBV11-3 to TRBJ2-1; maybe TRBD2 (6 bases). The CDR3 sequence is 14 residues long. The ends were cut back, 4 bases at V and 6 bases at J, with 13 bases in the middle. Germline CDR1 reads SGHNT; CDR2 reads YENEEA.

The CDR3 DNA reads TGCGCCAGCAGCTTAGGGGGGGCGATCTACAATGAGCAGTTCTTC. Residues: CASSLGGAIYNEQFF. V usage is TRBV5-1 and J usage is TRBJ2-1, with a possible D match to TRBD2 (7 bases). V was shortened by 2 bases and J by 3 bases, with 12 bases between the two germline ends. The CDR3 sequence is 15 residues long. In germline, CDR1 is SGHRS, CDR2 YFSETQ.

As regards this clone: A read error is likely, as this CDR3 ends without the conserved phenylalanine or tryptophan. The genes are TRBV5-1 and TRBJ2-7; D may be TRBD2 (5 bases). The germline V gene encodes CDR1 SGHRS and CDR2 YFSETQ. With 0 bases removed from V and 6 bases from J, the gap between germline ends came to 19 bases. This CDR3 contains 16 residues. CDR3 in DNA: TGCGCCAGCAGCTTGGGTGTCTCCGAGGGATCGGCCGAGCAGTACGCC. Its translation: CASSLGVSEGSAEQYA.

The CDR3 DNA follows: TGCGCCAGCAGCCATCCCGACAGAGAGTACGAGCAGTACTTC. Encoded protein: CASSHPDREYEQYF. The J gene is TRBJ2-7, the V gene TRBV4-1; D perhaps matches TRBD1 (5 bases). Trimming stripped 3 bases from V and 4 bases from J, with 13 bases between. CDR1 is MGHRA and CDR2 is YSYEKL in the germline V gene. The CDR3 sequence is 14 residues long.

This rearrangement joins TRBV12-5 to TRBJ2-5, with 8 bases lining up with TRBD1. Germline CDR1 LGHNT, CDR2 FRNRAP. J lost 5 bases, V lost 6 bases, and 5 bases had no gene match. This CDR3 region has 13 residues. The CDR3: CASGTDRDETQYF. CDR3 in DNA: TGTGCTAGTGGCACGGACAGGGACGAGACCCAGTACTTC.

This clone came up once. The chain has TRBV6-5 and TRBJ1-5; unclear D gene. Germline V gene lookup returns CDR1 MNHEY and CDR2 SVGAGI. The CDR3 runs 13 residues. V was shortened by 2 bases and J by 8 bases, with 10 bases between the two germline ends. The CDR3 region has the DNA TGTGCCAGCAGTTACCCAGGAACGGAGCCCCAGCATTTT. Amino acids: CASSYPGTEPQHF.

The chain uses TRBV5-1 and TRBJ1-5; possibly TRBD1 for D (6 bases). Germline V lookup: CDR1 SGHRS, CDR2 YFSETQ. V shed 3 bases and J shed 0 bases, with 10 bases lying between them. This CDR3 has 15 amino acids. CDR3 residues: CASSWTDPSNQPQHF. The CDR3 nucleotides read TGCGCCAGCAGCTGGACAGACCCTAGCAATCAGCCCCAGCATTTT.

The V and J genes are TRBV11-2 and TRBJ2-1; 16 nucleotides agree with TRBD2. Germline CDR1 SGHAT, CDR2 FQNNGV. V lost 7 bases and J lost 8; bases outside the gene matches: 8. The length of the CDR3 is 16 residues. This CDR3 reads CASNPGLAGGPHEQFF. The CDR3 bases are TGTGCCAGCAACCCGGGACTAGCGGGGGGGCCCCATGAGCAGTTCTTC. Full variable domain (missing parts from reference TRBV11-2 and TRBJ2-1): EAGVAQSPRYKIIEKRQSVAFWCNPISGHATLYWYQQILGQGPKLLIQFQNNGVVDDSQLPKDRFSAERLKGVDSTLKIQPAKLEDSAVYLCASNPGLAGGPHEQFFGPGTRLTVL.

V usage is TRBV28 and J usage is TRBJ2-6, with TRBD1 matching over 7 bases. The germline V gene has CDR1 MDHEN and CDR2 SYDVKM. The J segment lost 2 bases and the V segment lost 5 bases, leaving 9 bases of the junction unmatched. The CDR3 totals 17 residues. The CDR3 loop reads CASSPRQGLPGANVLTF. The CDR3 DNA follows: TGTGCCAGCAGTCCTCGACAGGGCCTCCCTGGGGCCAACGTCCTGACTTTC.

The sample holds a few counts of this clone. The chain links TRBV30 to TRBJ1-2; D might be TRBD1 (6 bases). The CDR3 extends over 12 amino acids. Germline V gene data show CDR1 as GTSNPN and CDR2 as SVGIG (reference sequence). V gave up 3 bases and J gave up 5 bases, with 10 bases separating them. CDR3 sequence: CAWRQGRYGYTF. The CDR3 DNA reads as TGTGCCTGGAGGCAGGGGAGATATGGCTACACCTTC.